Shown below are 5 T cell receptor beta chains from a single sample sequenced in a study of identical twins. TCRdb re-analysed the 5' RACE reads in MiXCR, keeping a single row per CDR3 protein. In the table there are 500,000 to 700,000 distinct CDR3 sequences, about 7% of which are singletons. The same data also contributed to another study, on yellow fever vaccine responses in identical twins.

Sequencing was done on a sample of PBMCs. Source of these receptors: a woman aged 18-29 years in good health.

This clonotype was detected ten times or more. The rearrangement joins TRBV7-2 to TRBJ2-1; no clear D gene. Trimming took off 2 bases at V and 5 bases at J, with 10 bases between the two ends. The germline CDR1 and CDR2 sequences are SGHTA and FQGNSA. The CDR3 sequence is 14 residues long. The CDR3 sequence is CASSLNPGNNEQFF. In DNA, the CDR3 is TGTGCCAGCAGCTTAAACCCGGGCAACAATGAGCAGTTCTTC. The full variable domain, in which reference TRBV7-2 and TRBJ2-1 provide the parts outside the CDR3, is GAGVSQSPSNKVTEKGKDVELRCDPISGHTALYWYRQSLGQGLEFLIYFQGNSAPDKSGLPSDRFSAERTGGSVSTLTIQRTQQEDSAVYLCASSLNPGNNEQFFGPGTRLTVL.

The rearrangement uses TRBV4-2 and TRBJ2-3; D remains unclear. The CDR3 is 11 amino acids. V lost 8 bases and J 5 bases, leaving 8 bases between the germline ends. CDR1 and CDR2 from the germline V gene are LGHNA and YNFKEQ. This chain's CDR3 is CASRTVDTQYF. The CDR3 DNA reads TGTGCCAGCCGCACGGTAGATACGCAGTATTTT.

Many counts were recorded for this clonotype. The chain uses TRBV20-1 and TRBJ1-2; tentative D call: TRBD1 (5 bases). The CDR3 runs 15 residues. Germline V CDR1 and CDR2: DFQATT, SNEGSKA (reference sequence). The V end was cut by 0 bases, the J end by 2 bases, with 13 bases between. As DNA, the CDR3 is TGCAGTGCTAGAGATCGGGGGGGTGCGAACTATGGCTACACCTTC. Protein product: CSARDRGGANYGYTF.

The CDR3 region has the DNA TGTGCCAGCAGCTTTGGACAGGGGGATGAGCAGTACTTC. It codes for CASSFGQGDEQYF. The chain combines TRBV7-6 with TRBJ2-7, with 10 bases lining up with TRBD1. V trimming: 3 bases; J trimming: 7 bases; junction bases outside the gene matches: 3. CDR3 length equals 13 residues. Germline CDR1 reads SGHVS; CDR2 reads FNYEAQ.

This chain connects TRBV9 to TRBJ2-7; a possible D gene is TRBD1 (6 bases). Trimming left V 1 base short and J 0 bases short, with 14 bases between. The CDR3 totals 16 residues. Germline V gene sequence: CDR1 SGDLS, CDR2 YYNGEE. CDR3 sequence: CASSVSAGANSYEQYF. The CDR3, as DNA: TGTGCCAGCAGCGTATCGGCAGGGGCTAACTCCTACGAGCAGTACTTC.